This T cell receptor (beta chain) appears in the sequencing data of a study of a mutant IDH1 vaccine in newly diagnosed glioma. Turning to the study itself: Vaccinations were initiated 4-6 weeks following radiotherapy alone, or were given together with temozolomide cycles. Patients' prior therapy spanned radiotherapy, temozolomide, or both; most underwent both.

In germline, CDR1 is SGHDT, CDR2 YYEEEE. The V gene lost 0 bases and the J gene lost 5 bases, with 14 bases spanning the gap. The length of the CDR3 is 15 residues. The time point was: week 35, safety follow-up. The investigators gave 300 ug of mutant IDH1 20-mer peptide in each vaccine dose, together with topical imiquimod. The vaccination schedule gave patients eight doses in weeks 1, 3, 5, 7, 11, 15, 19 and 23. The donors' diagnosis was new WHO grade 3 or 4 astrocytoma that was IDH1-mutant and ATRX-lost. In the case of this clone: The antigen remains unidentified.

Libraries were prepared by immunoSEQ multiplex PCR; TCRdb keeps only in-frame clonotypes and omits some of them. The profile covers about 50,000 clones, with less than 90% appearing a single time and under 5% taken by the ten largest. V usage is TRBV5-6 and J usage is TRBJ2-5, with D maybe TRBD1 (5 bases). Here the sequenced sample was PBMCs, taken from a glioma patient whose treatment included an IDH1 peptide vaccine. The clonotype comes from a woman younger than 35 with glioma. CDR3 sequence reads: CASSLDQGRQETQYF. CDR3 nucleotides: TGTGCCAGCAGCTTGGATCAGGGTCGGCAGGAGACCCAGTACTTC.